The 8 T cell receptor beta chains reported below all come from one sample, sequenced in a study of regulatory T cells in long-lasting Graves disease. Specified time point: newly diagnosed GD, antithyroid drugs for less than 3 months. The TCR library used RNA extracted from PBMCs. Both iRepertoire HTBI primers and Arm-PCR of CDR3 regions were used to build the TCR beta libraries. TCRdb used MiXCR to reprocess the multiplex PCR reads, holding one entry per CDR3 protein. The table lists about 400,000 distinct CDR3 sequences, about 15% of them singletons. These same data were also listed under a study on T cells in Graves' hyperthyroidism and ophthalmopathy.

Source: peripheral blood mononuclear cells (PBMCs), taken at new diagnosis, from a patient treated with antithyroid drugs. These TCRs come from a woman between 40 and 50 years old with Graves disease.

This clonotype was seen at least ten times. V gene TRBV28 combines with J gene TRBJ2-7, with D tentatively TRBD2 (6 bases). The CDR3 consists of 15 residues. CDR1 is MDHEN and CDR2 is SYDVKM in the germline V gene. V lost 1 base to trimming and J lost 2 bases, with 12 bases between them. CDR3 in amino acids: CASSLFGGLPYEQYF. The CDR3 DNA sequence: TGTGCCAGCAGTTTATTCGGAGGGCTACCCTACGAGCAGTACTTC.

In this sample, this clonotype turned up a few times. The V call is TRBV7-9, the J call TRBJ2-1; D remains unclear. CDR1 and CDR2 (germline): SEHNR, FQNEAQ (reference sequence). CDR3 length equals 14 residues. With 3 bases removed from V and 7 bases from J, the gap between germline ends came to 13 bases. The CDR3 nucleotides are TGTGCCAGCAGCTTGGTAAAGGGTTGGAATGAGCAGTTCTTC. It yields the protein CASSLVKGWNEQFF.

At least ten counts were recorded for this clonotype. CDR3 DNA: TGTGCCAGCAGCGCCCGGTCCTACGAGCAGTACTTC. This sequence encodes CASSARSYEQYF. This chain joins TRBV11-3 and TRBJ2-7; D gene ambiguous. Germline values: CDR1 SGHNT, CDR2 YENEEA. CDR3 length equals 12 residues. V was shortened by 5 bases and J by 1 base, with 6 bases between the two germline ends.

The chain uses TRBV27 and TRBJ2-5, with 15 bases fitting TRBD2. Germline-derived CDR1 and CDR2 are MNHEY and SMNVEV (reference sequence). V lost 6 bases, J lost 6 bases, and 8 bases stayed unmatched. The CDR3 sequence is 16 residues long. The DNA for the CDR3 is TGTGCCAGCAGGGGACTAGCGGGAGGCCGGGTGAAGACCCAGTACTTC. Translated: CASRGLAGGRVKTQYF.

This clonotype showed up just once. This sequence joins TRBV7-9 and TRBJ1-1, with 7 bases matching TRBD1. The CDR3 is 16 amino acids. The V gene end was trimmed by 1 base and the J gene end by 2 bases; junction bases not matched to a gene: 7. Germline V gene data show CDR1 as SEHNR and CDR2 as FQNEAQ (reference sequence). CDR3 in DNA: TGTGCCAGCAGCTTAGTCGGGGGACAGATTAACACTGAAGCTTTCTTT. This codes for CASSLVGGQINTEAFF.

V usage is TRBV19 and J usage is TRBJ2-3; D remains ambiguous. V was trimmed by 4 bases and J by 2 bases, leaving 7 bases between them. CDR1 is LNHDA, CDR2 SQIVND, per germline (reference sequence). This CDR3 region has 13 residues. In DNA form, the CDR3 reads TGTGCCAGTAGTACCCCCCCCACAGATACGCAGTATTTT. Translating gives CASSTPPTDTQYF.

About this clonotype itself: This sequence may be a read error, since a much larger clone differs from it by one base. V gene TRBV29-1 combines with J gene TRBJ2-7; 12 bases match TRBD2. Germline-derived CDR1 and CDR2 are SQVTM and ANQGSEA. The CDR3 consists of 14 residues. The trim removed 5 bases at V and 4 bases at J, leaving 6 bases unmatched. As DNA, the CDR3 is TGCAGCGTTCAAGGACTAGCGGGAATGTACGAGCAGTACTTC. This translates into CSVQGLAGMYEQYF.

The table lists this clonotype with a few counts. J is TRBJ2-1 and V is TRBV7-9, with unresolved D. V shed 5 bases and J shed 9 bases, with 17 bases lying between them. This CDR3 contains 14 residues. CDR1 is SEHNR, CDR2 FQNEAQ, per germline (reference sequence). The CDR3 sequence: CASSDTTWTFEQFF. The CDR3 region has the DNA TGTGCCAGCAGCGATACGACTTGGACCTTTGAGCAGTTCTTC. Looking up the rest from reference TRBV7-9 and TRBJ2-1 gives the full variable domain: DTGVSQNPRHKITKRGQNVTFRCDPISEHNRLYWYRQTLGQGPEFLTYFQNEAQLEKSRLLSDRFSAERPKGSFSTLEIQRTEQGDSAMYLCASSDTTWTFEQFFGPGTRLTVL.